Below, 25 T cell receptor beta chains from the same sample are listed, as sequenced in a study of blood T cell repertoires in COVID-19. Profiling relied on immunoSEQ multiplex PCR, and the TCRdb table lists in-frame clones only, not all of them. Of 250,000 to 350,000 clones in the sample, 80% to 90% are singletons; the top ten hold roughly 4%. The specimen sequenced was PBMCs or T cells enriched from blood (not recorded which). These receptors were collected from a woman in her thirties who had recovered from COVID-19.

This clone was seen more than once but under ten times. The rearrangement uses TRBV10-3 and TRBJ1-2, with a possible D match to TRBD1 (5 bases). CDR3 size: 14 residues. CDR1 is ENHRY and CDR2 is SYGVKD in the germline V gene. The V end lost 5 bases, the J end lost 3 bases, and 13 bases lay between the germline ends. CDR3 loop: CAISPLREDYGYTF. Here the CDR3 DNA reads TGTGCCATCAGTCCCCTCAGGGAGGACTATGGCTACACCTTC.

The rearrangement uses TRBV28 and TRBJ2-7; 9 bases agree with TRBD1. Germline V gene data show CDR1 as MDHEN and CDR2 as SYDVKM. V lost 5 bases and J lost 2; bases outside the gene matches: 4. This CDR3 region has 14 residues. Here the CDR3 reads CASSAGTGTYEQYF. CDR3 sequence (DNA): TGTGCCAGCAGTGCCGGGACAGGGACCTACGAGCAGTACTTC.

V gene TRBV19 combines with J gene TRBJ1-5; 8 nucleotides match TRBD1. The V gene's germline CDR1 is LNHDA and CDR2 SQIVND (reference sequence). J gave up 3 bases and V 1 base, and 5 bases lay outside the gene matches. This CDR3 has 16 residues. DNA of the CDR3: TGTGCCAGTAGTATAGTAGACAGGGGATACAATCAGCCCCAGCATTTT. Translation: CASSIVDRGYNQPQHF. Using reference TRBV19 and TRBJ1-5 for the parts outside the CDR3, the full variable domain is DGGITQSPKYLFRKEGQNVTLSCEQNLNHDAMYWYRQDPGQGLRLIYYSQIVNDFQKGDIAEGYSVSREKKESFPLTVTSAQKNPTAFYLCASSIVDRGYNQPQHFGDGTRLSIL.

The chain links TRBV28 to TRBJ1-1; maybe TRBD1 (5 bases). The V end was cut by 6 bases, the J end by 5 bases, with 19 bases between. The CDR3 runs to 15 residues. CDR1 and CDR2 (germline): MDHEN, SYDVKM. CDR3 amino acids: CASRATLGGGTEAFF. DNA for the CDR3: TGTGCCAGCAGAGCCACGTTGGGGGGAGGGACTGAAGCTTTCTTT.

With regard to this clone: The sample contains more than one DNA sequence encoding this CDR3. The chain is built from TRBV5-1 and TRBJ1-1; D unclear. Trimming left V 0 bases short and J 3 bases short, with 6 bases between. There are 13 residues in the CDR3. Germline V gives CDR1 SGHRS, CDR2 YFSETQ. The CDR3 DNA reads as TGCGCCAGCAGCTTGGTCGGGGACACTGAAGCTTTCTTT. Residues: CASSLVGDTEAFF.

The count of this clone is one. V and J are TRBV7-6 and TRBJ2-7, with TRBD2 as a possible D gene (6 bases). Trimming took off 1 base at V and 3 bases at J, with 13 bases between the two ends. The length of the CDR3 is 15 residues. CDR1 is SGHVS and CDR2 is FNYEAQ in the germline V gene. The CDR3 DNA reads TGTGCCAGCAGCTTAGGGTCGGTCGGGGGCTACGAGCAGTACTTC. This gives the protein CASSLGSVGGYEQYF.

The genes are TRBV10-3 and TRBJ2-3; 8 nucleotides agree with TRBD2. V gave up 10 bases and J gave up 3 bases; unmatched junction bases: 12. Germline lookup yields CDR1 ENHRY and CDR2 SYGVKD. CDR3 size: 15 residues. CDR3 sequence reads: CATRGGRASTDTQYF. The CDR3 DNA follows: TGTGCCACCCGGGGGGGGAGAGCTAGTACAGATACGCAGTATTTT.

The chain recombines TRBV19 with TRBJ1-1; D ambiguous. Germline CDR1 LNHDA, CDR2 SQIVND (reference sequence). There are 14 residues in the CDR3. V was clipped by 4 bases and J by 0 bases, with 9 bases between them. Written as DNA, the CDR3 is TGTGCCAGTAGTACCCCCCCAATGAACACTGAAGCTTTCTTT. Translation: CASSTPPMNTEAFF.

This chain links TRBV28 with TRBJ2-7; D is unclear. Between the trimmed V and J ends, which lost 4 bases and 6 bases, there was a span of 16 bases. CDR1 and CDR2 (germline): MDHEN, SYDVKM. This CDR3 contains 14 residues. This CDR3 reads CASSSPEVVREQYF. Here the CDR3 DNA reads TGTGCCAGCAGTTCCCCCGAGGTGGTTCGCGAGCAGTACTTC.

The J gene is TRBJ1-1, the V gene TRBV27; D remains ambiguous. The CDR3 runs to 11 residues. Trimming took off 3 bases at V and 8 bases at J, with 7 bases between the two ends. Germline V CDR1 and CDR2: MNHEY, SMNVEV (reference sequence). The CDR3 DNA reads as TGTGCCAGCAGTTTTCTTCTGGAAGCTTTCTTT. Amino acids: CASSFLLEAFF.

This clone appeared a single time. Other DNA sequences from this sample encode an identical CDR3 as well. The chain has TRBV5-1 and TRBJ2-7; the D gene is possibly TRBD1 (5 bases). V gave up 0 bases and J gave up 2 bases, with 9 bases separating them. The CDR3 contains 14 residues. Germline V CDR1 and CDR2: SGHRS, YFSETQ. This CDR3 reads CASSLAGFTYEQYF. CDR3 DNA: TGCGCCAGCAGCTTGGCAGGGTTTACCTACGAGCAGTACTTC.

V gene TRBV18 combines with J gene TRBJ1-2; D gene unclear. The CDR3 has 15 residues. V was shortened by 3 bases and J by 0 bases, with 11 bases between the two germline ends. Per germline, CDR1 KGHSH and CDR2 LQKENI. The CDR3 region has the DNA TGTGCCAGCTCACCGATCCGAGAAGCTAACTATGGCTACACCTTC. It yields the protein CASSPIREANYGYTF.

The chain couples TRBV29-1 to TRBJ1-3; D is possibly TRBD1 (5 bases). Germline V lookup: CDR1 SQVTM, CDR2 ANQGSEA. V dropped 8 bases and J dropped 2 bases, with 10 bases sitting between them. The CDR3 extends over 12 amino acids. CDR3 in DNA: TGCAGCTCGCTGGACACTGGAAACACCATATATTTT. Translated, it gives CSSLDTGNTIYF.

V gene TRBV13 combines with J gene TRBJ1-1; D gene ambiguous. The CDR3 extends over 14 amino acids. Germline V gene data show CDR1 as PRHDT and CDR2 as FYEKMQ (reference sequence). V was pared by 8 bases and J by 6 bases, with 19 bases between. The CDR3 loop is CASSFTRAGAEAFF. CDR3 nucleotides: TGTGCCAGCTCCTTTACTAGAGCTGGGGCTGAAGCTTTCTTT.

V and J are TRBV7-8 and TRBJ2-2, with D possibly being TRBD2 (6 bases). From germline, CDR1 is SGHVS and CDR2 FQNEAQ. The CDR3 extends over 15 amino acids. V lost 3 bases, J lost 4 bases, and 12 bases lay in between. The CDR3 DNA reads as TGTGCCAGCAGCTTTCCCGGGACTTTCACCGGGGAGCTGTTTTTT. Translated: CASSFPGTFTGELFF.

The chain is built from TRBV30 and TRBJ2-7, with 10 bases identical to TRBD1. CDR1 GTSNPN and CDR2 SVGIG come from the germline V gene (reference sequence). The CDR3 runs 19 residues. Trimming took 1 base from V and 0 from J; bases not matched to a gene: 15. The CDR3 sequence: CAWSDYLTGGLFLSYEQYF. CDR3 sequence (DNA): TGTGCCTGGAGTGACTACTTGACAGGGGGCCTCTTCCTCTCCTACGAGCAGTACTTC.

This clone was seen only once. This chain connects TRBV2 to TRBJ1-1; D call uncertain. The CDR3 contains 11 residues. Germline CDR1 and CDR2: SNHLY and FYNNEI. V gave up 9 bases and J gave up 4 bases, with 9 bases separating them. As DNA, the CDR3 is TGTGCCAGGGGTTCAGGCACTGAAGCTTTCTTT. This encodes CARGSGTEAFF.

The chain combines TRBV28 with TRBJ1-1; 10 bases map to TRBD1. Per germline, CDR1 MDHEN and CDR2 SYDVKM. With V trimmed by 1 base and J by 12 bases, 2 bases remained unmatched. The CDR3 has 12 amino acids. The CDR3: CASSLLGQGTFF. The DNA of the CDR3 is TGTGCCAGCAGTTTATTGGGACAGGGGACTTTCTTT.

CDR3 DNA sequence: TGTGCCAGCAGTCCAAGAGGGGGCTGGGGGGAGACCCAGTACTTC. Translating it yields CASSPRGGWGETQYF. J is TRBJ2-5 and V is TRBV27; 7 bases line up with TRBD1. The J segment lost 5 bases and the V segment lost 5 bases, leaving 11 bases of the junction unmatched. Germline assignment: CDR1 MNHEY and CDR2 SMNVEV (reference sequence). CDR3 size: 15 residues.

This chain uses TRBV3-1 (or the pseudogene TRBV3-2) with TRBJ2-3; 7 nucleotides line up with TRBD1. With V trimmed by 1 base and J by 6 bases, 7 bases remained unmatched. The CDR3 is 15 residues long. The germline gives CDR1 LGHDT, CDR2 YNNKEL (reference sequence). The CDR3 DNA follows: TGTGCCAGCAGCCAAGGTGGGACAGCCAGGGATACGCAGTATTTT. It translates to CASSQGGTARDTQYF.

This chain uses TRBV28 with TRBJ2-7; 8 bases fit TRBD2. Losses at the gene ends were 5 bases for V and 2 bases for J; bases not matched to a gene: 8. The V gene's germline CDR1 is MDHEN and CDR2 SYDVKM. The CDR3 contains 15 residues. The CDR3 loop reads CASSVSGSPAYEQYF. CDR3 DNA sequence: TGTGCCAGCAGTGTAAGCGGGAGCCCTGCCTACGAGCAGTACTTC.

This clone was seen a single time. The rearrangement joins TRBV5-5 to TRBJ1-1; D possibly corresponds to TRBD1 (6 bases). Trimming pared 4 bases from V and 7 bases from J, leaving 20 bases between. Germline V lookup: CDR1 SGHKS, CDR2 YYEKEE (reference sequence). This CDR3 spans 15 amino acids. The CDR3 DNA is TGTGCCAGCAGCCTGAGGGCAGGGGAAATGGGTGAAGCTTTCTTT. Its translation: CASSLRAGEMGEAFF. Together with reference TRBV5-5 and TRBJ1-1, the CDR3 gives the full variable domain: DAGVTQSPTHLIKTRGQQVTLRCSPISGHKSVSWYQQVLGQGPQFIFQYYEKEERGRGNFPDRFSARQFPNYSSELNVNALLLGDSALYLCASSLRAGEMGEAFFGQGTRLTVV.

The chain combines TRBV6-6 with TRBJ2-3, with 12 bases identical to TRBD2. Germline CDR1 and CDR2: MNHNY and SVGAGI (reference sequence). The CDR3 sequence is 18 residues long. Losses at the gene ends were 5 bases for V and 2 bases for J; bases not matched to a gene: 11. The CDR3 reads CASSQLAGGLGHTDTQYF. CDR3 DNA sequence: TGTGCCAGCAGTCAGCTAGCGGGGGGGCTCGGACACACAGATACGCAGTATTTT.

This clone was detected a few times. CDR3 sequence: CATSDLMGTGNYGYTF. Here the CDR3 DNA reads TGTGCCACCAGTGATTTGATGGGCACAGGGAACTATGGCTACACCTTC. The chain uses TRBV24-1 and TRBJ1-2; TRBD1 is a possible D gene (6 bases). This CDR3 region has 16 residues. V was trimmed by 0 bases and J by 2 bases, leaving 12 bases between them. CDR1 is KGHDR, CDR2 SFDVKD, per germline.

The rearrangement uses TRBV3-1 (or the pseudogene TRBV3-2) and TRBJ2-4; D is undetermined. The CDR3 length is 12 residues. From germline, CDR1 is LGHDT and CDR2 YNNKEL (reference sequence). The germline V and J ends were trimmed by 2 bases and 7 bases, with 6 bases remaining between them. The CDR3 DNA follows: TGTGCCAGCAGCCAAAATCGTAACATTCAGTACTTC. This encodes CASSQNRNIQYF.